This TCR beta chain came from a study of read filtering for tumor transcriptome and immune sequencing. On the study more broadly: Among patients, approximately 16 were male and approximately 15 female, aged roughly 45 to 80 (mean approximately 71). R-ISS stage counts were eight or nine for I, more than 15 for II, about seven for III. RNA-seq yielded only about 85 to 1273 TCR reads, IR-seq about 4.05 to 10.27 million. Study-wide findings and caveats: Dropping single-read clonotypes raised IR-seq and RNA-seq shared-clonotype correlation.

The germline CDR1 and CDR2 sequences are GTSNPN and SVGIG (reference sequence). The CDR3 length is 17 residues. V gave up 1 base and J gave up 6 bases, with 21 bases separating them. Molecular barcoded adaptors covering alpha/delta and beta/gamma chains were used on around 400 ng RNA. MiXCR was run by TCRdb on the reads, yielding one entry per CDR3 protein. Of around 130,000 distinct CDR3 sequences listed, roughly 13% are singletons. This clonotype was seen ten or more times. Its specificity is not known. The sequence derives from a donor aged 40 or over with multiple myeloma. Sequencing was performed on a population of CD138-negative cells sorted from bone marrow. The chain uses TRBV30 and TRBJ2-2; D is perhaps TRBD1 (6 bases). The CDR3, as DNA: TGTGCCTGGAGTGAAAGGACAGCCTTTACGAAGGCCGGGGAGCTGTTTTTT. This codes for CAWSERTAFTKAGELFF.